The 27 T cell receptor beta chains presented below share a single source sample, sequenced in a study of blood T cell repertoires in COVID-19. Assay used: immunoSEQ multiplex PCR; TCRdb lists only in-frame clones, some missing. This table holds 300,000 or so clones, around four fifths found once. Sequenced input: peripheral blood. Source of these receptors: a woman aged 45-65 years with active or convalescent COVID-19.

V is TRBV9 and J is TRBJ2-5; D gene ambiguous. The CDR3 loop spans 9 amino acids. V lost 10 bases, J lost 10 bases, and 11 bases lay in between. CDR1 is SGDLS and CDR2 is YYNGEE in the germline V gene. The DNA of the CDR3 is TGTGCCCGTCCAGGTGGCCAGTACTTC. This gives the protein CARPGGQYF.

J is TRBJ1-5 and V is TRBV28; TRBD1 might be the D (6 bases). The V gene lost 6 bases and the J gene lost 0 bases, with 12 bases spanning the gap. This CDR3 has 15 amino acids. Per germline, CDR1 MDHEN and CDR2 SYDVKM. CDR3 sequence: CASSQQGYSNQPQHF. The CDR3 DNA reads as TGTGCCAGCAGCCAGCAGGGGTATAGCAATCAGCCCCAGCATTTT.

The chain employs TRBV28 and TRBJ2-7, with a weak D call TRBD1 (6 bases). V was shortened by 3 bases and J by 6 bases, with 18 bases between the two germline ends. The CDR3 runs 15 residues. From germline, CDR1 is MDHEN and CDR2 SYDVKM. The CDR3 sequence: CASSFNQGRGSEQYF. The CDR3 region has the DNA TGTGCCAGCAGTTTCAATCAGGGAAGGGGGAGCGAGCAGTACTTC.

This chain joins TRBV11-2 and TRBJ2-2, with D unclear. V was pared by 5 bases and J by 4 bases, with 14 bases between. Germline CDR1 reads SGHAT; CDR2 reads FQNNGV. CDR3 length: 15 amino acids. This CDR3 reads CASSAVLLATGELFF. For the CDR3, the DNA is TGTGCCAGCAGCGCTGTGCTGCTGGCCACCGGGGAGCTGTTTTTT.

This chain connects TRBV9 to TRBJ2-5, with a weak D call TRBD2 (6 bases). The CDR3 is 16 residues long. Germline V gives CDR1 SGDLS, CDR2 YYNGEE. The V and J ends lost 5 bases and 1 base respectively, with 18 bases between them. CDR3 in amino acids: CASSPKGSGLQETQYF. The DNA of the CDR3 is TGTGCCAGCAGTCCCAAGGGGAGCGGGCTCCAAGAGACCCAGTACTTC. Filled out from reference TRBV9 and TRBJ2-5, the complete variable domain reads DSGVTQTPKHLITATGQRVTLRCSPRSGDLSVYWYQQSLDQGLQFLIQYYNGEERAKGNILERFSAQQFPDLHSELNLSSLELGDSALYFCASSPKGSGLQETQYFGPGTRLLVL.

J is TRBJ2-1 and V is TRBV6-4; 10 positions agree with TRBD2. This CDR3 region has 13 residues. V shed 7 bases and J 7 bases; nucleotides not matched to a gene: 4. Per the germline V gene, CDR1 is MRHNA and CDR2 is SNTAGT. The CDR3: CASTSGSRNEQFF. Written as DNA, the CDR3 is TGTGCCAGCACTAGCGGGAGTAGGAATGAGCAGTTCTTC.

A few counts support this clone. This rearrangement joins TRBV5-6 to TRBJ2-7, with 9 nucleotides matching TRBD2. Germline V gives CDR1 SGHDT, CDR2 YYEEEE. The junction had 14 bases not matched to a gene; V was cut back by 3 bases and J by 7 bases. The CDR3 is 16 residues long. The CDR3 DNA follows: TGTGCCAGCAGCTACTGGCTCGGACTAGCGCCCTTAGAGCAGTACTTC. It translates to CASSYWLGLAPLEQYF.

The chain links TRBV30 to TRBJ1-4, with TRBD1 identical over 12 bases. V gave up 8 bases and J gave up 4 bases; unmatched junction bases: 8. CDR1 is GTSNPN, CDR2 SVGIG, per germline (reference sequence). The CDR3 is made up of 15 amino acids. The CDR3 sequence is CAGTGGPVINEKLFF. The DNA of the CDR3 is TGTGCCGGGACAGGGGGCCCGGTGATTAATGAAAAACTGTTTTTT.

The V gene is TRBV5-1, the J gene TRBJ1-6; D might be TRBD1 (6 bases). V was trimmed by 0 bases and J by 7 bases, leaving 11 bases between them. CDR1 is SGHRS, CDR2 YFSETQ, per germline. The CDR3 is 15 residues long. CDR3 amino acids: CASSLAGQANSPLHF. The CDR3 region has the DNA TGCGCCAGCAGCTTGGCGGGACAAGCGAATTCACCCCTCCACTTT.

V usage is TRBV2 and J usage is TRBJ1-5; 11 bases are a match to TRBD1. Trimming at V came to 6 bases and at J to 2 bases, leaving 3 bases not matched to a gene. Germline CDR1 is SNHLY and CDR2 is FYNNEI. There are 15 residues in the CDR3. CDR3 coding DNA: TGTGCCAGCAGGTTGGGACAGGGGGGCAATCAGCCCCAGCATTTT. This translates into CASRLGQGGNQPQHF. Looking up the rest from reference TRBV2 and TRBJ1-5 gives the full variable domain: EPEVTQTPSHQVTQMGQEVILRCVPISNHLYFYWYRQILGQKVEFLVSFYNNEISEKSEIFDDQFSVERPDGSNFTLKIRSTKLEDSAMYFCASRLGQGGNQPQHFGDGTRLSIL.

The CDR3 DNA reads as TGTGCCAGCAGGAAGGGGCAGGGGCAGAACTATGGCTACACCTTC. It encodes CASRKGQGQNYGYTF. J is TRBJ1-2 and V is TRBV6-5; possibly TRBD1 for D (6 bases). Trimming cost V 6 bases and J 2 bases, with 16 bases left between them. This CDR3 spans 15 amino acids. CDR1 is MNHEY, CDR2 SVGAGI, per germline.

This chain links TRBV4-2 with TRBJ2-7; 9 nucleotides agree with TRBD2. Looked up from germline, CDR1 is LGHNA and CDR2 is YNFKEQ. The CDR3 consists of 18 residues. V was pared by 3 bases and J by 0 bases, with 12 bases of the junction left unmatched. The CDR3 DNA is TGTGCCAGCAGCCAGGACTTTAGGATTAGCGGGAGCTCCTACGAGCAGTACTTC. Encoded protein: CASSQDFRISGSSYEQYF.

CDR3 residues: CASSLLAGMGNTEAFF. CDR3 bases: TGTGCCAGCAGTTTATTGGCGGGAATGGGGAACACTGAAGCTTTCTTT. The chain is built from TRBV28 and TRBJ1-1; the D is unclear. This CDR3 has 16 amino acids. V dropped 1 base and J dropped 1 base, with 13 bases sitting between them. The V gene's germline CDR1 is MDHEN and CDR2 SYDVKM.

The V call is TRBV9, the J call TRBJ2-1, with D maybe TRBD2 (5 bases). The CDR3 contains 14 residues. V shed 0 bases and J shed 4 bases, with 8 bases lying between them. Per germline, CDR1 SGDLS and CDR2 YYNGEE. Written as DNA, the CDR3 is TGTGCCAGCAGCGTAGGTAGCGAATACAATGAGCAGTTCTTC. Encoded protein: CASSVGSEYNEQFF.

The V gene is TRBV28, the J gene TRBJ2-7; 8 bases align to TRBD1. V dropped 7 bases and J dropped 4; count of bases not matched to a gene: 12. CDR1 and CDR2 from the germline V gene are MDHEN and SYDVKM. CDR3 length: 15 residues. The CDR3 sequence: CASTPYRGNPYEQYF. DNA for the CDR3: TGTGCCAGCACCCCCTACAGGGGGAACCCATACGAGCAGTACTTC.

The chain is built from TRBV27 and TRBJ2-1, with 13 bases aligning to TRBD2. The CDR3 loop spans 16 amino acids. Per germline, CDR1 MNHEY and CDR2 SMNVEV (reference sequence). J was trimmed by 0 bases and V by 9 bases; bases with no gene match: 5. CDR3 region: CARAGLAGNSYNEQFF. DNA for the CDR3: TGTGCCAGAGCGGGACTAGCGGGAAACTCCTACAATGAGCAGTTCTTC.

This chain joins TRBV18 and TRBJ2-2; tentative D call: TRBD1 (6 bases). In germline, CDR1 is KGHSH, CDR2 LQKENI. CDR3 length equals 16 residues. Trimming took 3 bases from V and 2 from J, leaving 13 bases between them. In DNA form, the CDR3 reads TGTGCCAGCTCACCGCCCGGGACACAAAACACCGGGGAGCTGTTTTTT. Encoded protein: CASSPPGTQNTGELFF.

The CDR3 sequence: CASSLRTVQETQYF. The CDR3 bases are TGTGCCAGCTCACTGAGGACAGTCCAAGAGACCCAGTACTTC. This chain joins TRBV18 and TRBJ2-5, with D perhaps TRBD1 (6 bases). Deletions cut 4 bases from V and 1 base from J, with 10 bases between. Germline V CDR1 and CDR2: KGHSH, LQKENI. The CDR3 extends over 14 amino acids.

This sequence joins TRBV11-2 and TRBJ1-2, with 9 bases lining up with TRBD1. This CDR3 is 14 amino acids long. The V and J ends lost 6 bases and 2 bases, in that order; junction bases with no gene match: 4. Germline loops: CDR1 SGHAT, CDR2 FQNNGV. CDR3 nucleotides: TGTGCCAGCAGTCCCGGACAGGGGAACTATGGCTACACCTTC. Amino acids: CASSPGQGNYGYTF.

The rearrangement links TRBV10-3 to TRBJ1-2; a possible D gene is TRBD1 (5 bases). The V gene lost 6 bases and the J gene lost 5 bases, with 19 bases spanning the gap. CDR3 length equals 15 residues. Germline-derived CDR1 and CDR2 are ENHRY and SYGVKD. The CDR3 loop reads CAIREGWGEKYGYTF. DNA of the CDR3: TGTGCCATCAGGGAGGGATGGGGGGAAAAGTATGGCTACACCTTC.

The J gene is TRBJ2-7, the V gene TRBV27, with D possibly matching TRBD1 (6 bases). Germline-derived CDR1 and CDR2 are MNHEY and SMNVEV (reference sequence). Between the trimmed V and J ends, which lost 5 bases and 2 bases, there was a span of 22 bases. This CDR3 has 17 amino acids. CDR3 in DNA: TGTGCCAGCAGTCTCACATCGCCTAGGGGGAGCCCCTACGAGCAGTACTTC. Protein product: CASSLTSPRGSPYEQYF.

The V and J genes are TRBV5-4 and TRBJ1-2; no clear D. Germline V gives CDR1 SGHNT, CDR2 YYREEE (reference sequence). Trimming stripped 8 bases from V and 2 bases from J, with 19 bases between. This CDR3 has 15 amino acids. As DNA, the CDR3 is TGTGCCAGTTATTATTTTACCGGGAGGAACTATGGCTACACCTTC. Protein sequence: CASYYFTGRNYGYTF.

The chain joins TRBV28 to TRBJ1-1; 7 bases map to TRBD1. Losses at the gene ends were 3 bases for V and 5 bases for J; bases not matched to a gene: 9. Looked up from germline, CDR1 is MDHEN and CDR2 is SYDVKM. The CDR3 spans 15 residues. The CDR3: CASSLGAGGRTEAFF. The CDR3 DNA follows: TGTGCCAGCAGTTTGGGGGCAGGGGGTCGGACTGAAGCTTTCTTT.

In the case of this clone: One junction end does not reproduce the germline sequence, and a read error may be involved. This specimen includes other DNA sequences encoding the same CDR3. This chain connects TRBV6-5 to TRBJ1-2; 7 positions match TRBD1. Germline V CDR1 and CDR2: MNHEY, SVGAGI. The CDR3 has 12 residues. Here the CDR3 DNA reads TGTGCCAGCAGAACAGGGGTCTATGGTTACACCTTC. Translated, it gives CASRTGVYGYTF.

The genes are TRBV28 and TRBJ2-5; D is ambiguous. This CDR3 is 11 amino acids long. Germline CDR1 is MDHEN and CDR2 is SYDVKM. Between the trimmed V and J ends, which lost 10 bases and 2 bases, there was a span of 8 bases. CDR3 bases: TGTGCCACGCAGACACAAGAGACCCAGTACTTC. Translated: CATQTQETQYF.

The sample holds a few counts of this clone. CDR3 region: CASSLTNNQFQETQYF. The CDR3 DNA is TGTGCCAGCAGCTTAACGAATAACCAGTTCCAAGAGACCCAGTACTTC. The chain combines TRBV7-2 with TRBJ2-5; D unresolved. CDR3 length: 16 amino acids. Trimming cost V 2 bases and J 1 base, with 14 bases left between them. Germline V gives CDR1 SGHTA, CDR2 FQGNSA.

CDR3 bases: TGTGCCAGCAGCCCCCGCATACTACTCAATGAGCAGTTCTTC. Translated, it gives CASSPRILLNEQFF. The chain recombines TRBV7-9 with TRBJ2-1; D uncertain. Trimming pared 5 bases from V and 6 bases from J, leaving 14 bases between. Germline V lookup: CDR1 SEHNR, CDR2 FQNEAQ (reference sequence). The CDR3 is 14 residues long.